Below are 9 T cell receptor beta chains sequenced from a single sample in a study of Ad26.COV2.S vaccination and SARS-CoV-2 variants. Some clones are missing from TCRdb's copy, which holds only in-frame ones; the method was immunoSEQ multiplex PCR. This table holds some 520,000 clones, approximately 90% found once. Treatment specified: around 19 received Ad26.COV2.S at low or high dose, single or two shots; 5 received placebo; per-sample allocation not given. Collection of samples fell on day 63 after the first vaccine or placebo injection. The starting material was peripheral blood, obtained in a trial of Ad26.COV2.S vaccine versus placebo. The source is a person between 18 and 60 years old who received the Ad26.COV2.S COVID-19 vaccine or a placebo.

The CDR3 sequence: CATAPDRVSLATEAFF. The DNA for the CDR3 is TGTGCCACCGCTCCCGACAGGGTATCGTTAGCCACTGAAGCTTTCTTT. This chain uses TRBV27 with TRBJ1-1, with TRBD1 identical over 7 bases. J lost 4 bases, V lost 10 bases, and 18 bases had no gene match. Germline V gene lookup returns CDR1 MNHEY and CDR2 SMNVEV (reference sequence). CDR3 size: 16 residues.

The chain recombines TRBV5-4 with TRBJ2-5; perhaps TRBD1 as D (6 bases). This CDR3 is built from 14 residues. Per the germline V gene, CDR1 is SGHNT and CDR2 is YYREEE (reference sequence). Trimming cost V 2 bases and J 4 bases, with 12 bases left between them. The CDR3 nucleotides read TGTGCCAGCAGCTTCACAGGGACGGGAGAGACCCAGTACTTC. Residues: CASSFTGTGETQYF. Combining the CDR3 with reference TRBV5-4 and TRBJ2-5 gives the whole variable domain ETGVTQSPTHLIKTRGQQVTLRCSSQSGHNTVSWYQQALGQGPQFIFQYYREEENGRGNFPPRFSGLQFPNYSSELNVNALELDDSALYLCASSFTGTGETQYFGPGTRLLVL.

V usage is TRBV4-1 and J usage is TRBJ1-3; 7 nucleotides line up with TRBD1. The V segment lost 1 base and the J segment 1 base; nucleotides outside the gene matches: 4. This CDR3 has 16 amino acids. From germline, CDR1 is MGHRA and CDR2 YSYEKL. This CDR3 reads CASSQVLQGSGNTIYF. The CDR3 DNA is TGCGCCAGCAGCCAAGTCTTACAGGGGTCTGGAAACACCATATATTTT.

CDR3 amino acids: CASSPGDGEQYF. The DNA of the CDR3 is TGTGCCAGCTCACCAGGGGATGGAGAGCAGTACTTC. The chain is built from TRBV18 and TRBJ2-7, with D unclear. The CDR3 contains 12 residues. V lost 2 bases to trimming and J lost 7 bases, with 9 bases between them. Per germline, CDR1 KGHSH and CDR2 LQKENI.

This clone was seen a single time. The chain uses TRBV2 and TRBJ2-1, with TRBD2 matching 9 bases. V lost 1 base and J lost 7; bases outside the gene matches: 5. From germline, CDR1 is SNHLY and CDR2 FYNNEI. The CDR3 consists of 15 residues. CDR3 in DNA: TGTGCCAGCAGTGAAGGTTGGCGGGGGGGTAATGAGCAGTTCTTC. It encodes CASSEGWRGGNEQFF.

This clone has just a few counts. This chain uses TRBV3-1 (or the pseudogene TRBV3-2) with TRBJ1-2, with D unresolved. V was shortened by 3 bases and J by 5 bases, with 4 bases between the two germline ends. Germline CDR1 and CDR2: LGHDT and YNNKEL (reference sequence). The CDR3 has 11 amino acids. CDR3 protein: CASSQEYGYTF. Written as DNA, the CDR3 is TGTGCCAGCAGCCAGGAGTATGGCTACACCTTC.

V is TRBV5-1 and J is TRBJ2-7; 7 bases are a match to TRBD1. V shed 2 bases and J 2 bases; nucleotides not matched to a gene: 7. The germline V gene encodes CDR1 SGHRS and CDR2 YFSETQ. The CDR3 spans 15 residues. The CDR3 region has the DNA TGCGCCAGCAGCTTAGGGGGCGCGGATCCCTACGAGCAGTACTTC. The encoded protein is CASSLGGADPYEQYF. The whole variable domain, remainder taken from reference TRBV5-1 and TRBJ2-7, is KAGVTQTPRYLIKTRGQQVTLSCSPISGHRSVSWYQQTPGQGLQFLFEYFSETQRNKGNFPGRFSGRQFSNSRSEMNVSTLELGDSALYLCASSLGGADPYEQYFGPGTRLTVT.

The chain uses TRBV29-1 and TRBJ2-7; weak D call: TRBD1 (5 bases). Germline CDR1 is SQVTM and CDR2 is ANQGSEA. V was pared by 4 bases and J by 4 bases, with 14 bases between. The CDR3 has 13 amino acids. The CDR3 nucleotides read TGCAGCGTTGTAACCCCGGCAGGGTACGAGCAGTACTTC. Translation: CSVVTPAGYEQYF.

For this clone: Different DNA sequences within this sample yield the same CDR3. The chain carries TRBV28 and TRBJ1-5, with D tentatively TRBD1 (5 bases). V shed 9 bases and J shed 9 bases, with 21 bases lying between them. This CDR3 has 14 amino acids. Germline lookup yields CDR1 MDHEN and CDR2 SYDVKM. The CDR3 bases are TGTGCCAGTAGAGAGTGGGGCCTACTAATGCCCCAGCATTTT. This sequence encodes CASREWGLLMPQHF.